This T cell receptor (beta chain) appears in the sequencing data of a study of blood T cell repertoires in COVID-19. Whole-study context: T cells, B-cell-depleted T cells, or PBMCs provided the cDNA or gDNA that served as material.

Germline-derived CDR1 and CDR2 are SGHRS and YFSETQ. The germline V and J ends were trimmed by 4 bases and 7 bases, with 12 bases remaining between them. The CDR3 is made up of 13 amino acids. This clone was found once. Only in-frame clones appear in the TCRdb table, and some are missing; sequencing was by immunoSEQ multiplex PCR. The top ten hold around 1.5% of the sample, which has roughly 200,000 clones, roughly 86% seen once. What was sequenced was peripheral blood. The rearrangement links TRBV5-1 to TRBJ2-1; D ambiguous. The sequence came from a man younger than 30 with active or convalescent COVID-19. CDR3 nucleotides: TGCGCCAGCAGCCCCCCCGCGAGGAATGAGCAGTTCTTC. Its protein is CASSPPARNEQFF.